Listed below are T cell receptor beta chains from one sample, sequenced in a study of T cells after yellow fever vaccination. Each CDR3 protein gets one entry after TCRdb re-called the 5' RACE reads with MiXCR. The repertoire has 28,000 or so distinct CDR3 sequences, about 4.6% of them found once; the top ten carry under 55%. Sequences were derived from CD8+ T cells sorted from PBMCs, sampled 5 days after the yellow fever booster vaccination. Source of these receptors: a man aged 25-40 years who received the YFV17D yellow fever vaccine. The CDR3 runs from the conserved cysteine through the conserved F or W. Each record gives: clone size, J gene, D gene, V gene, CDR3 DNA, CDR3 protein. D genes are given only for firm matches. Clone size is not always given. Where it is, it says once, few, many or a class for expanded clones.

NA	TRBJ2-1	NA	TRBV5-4	TGTGCCAGCAACTTACAGGGATACAATGAGCAGTTCTTC	CASNLQGYNEQFF
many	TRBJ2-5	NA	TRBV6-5	TGTGCCAGCAGTTACTCGAATTTAGGGTCGGCCGGGGAGACCCAGTACTTC	CASSYSNLGSAGETQYF
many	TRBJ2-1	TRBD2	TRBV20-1	TGCAGTGCTAGGCGCGGGGGACTAGCGGGACTCAATGAGCAGTTCTTC	CSARRGGLAGLNEQFF
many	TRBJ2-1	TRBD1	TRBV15	TGTGCCACCAGGGCAGGGGGCAATGAGCAGTTCTTC	CATRAGGNEQFF
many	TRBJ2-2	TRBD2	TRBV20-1	TGCAGTGCAAACTCATTAGCGGGAGGGGACACCGGGGAGCTGTTTTTT	CSANSLAGGDTGELFF
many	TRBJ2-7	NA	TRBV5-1	TGCGCCAGCAGAGTTGGACAGTCCTACGAGCAGTACTTC	CASRVGQSYEQYF
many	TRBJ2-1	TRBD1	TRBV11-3	TGTGCCAGCAGCCTCGGGACAGACAATGAGCAGTTCTTC	CASSLGTDNEQFF
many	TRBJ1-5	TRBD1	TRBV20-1	TGCAGTGCTTGCCGGGGAGGGGGCCGCAATCAGCCCCAGCATTTT	CSACRGGGRNQPQHF
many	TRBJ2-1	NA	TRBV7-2	TGTGCCAGCAGCTTACCCCCCAGCAATGAGCAGTTCTTC	CASSLPPSNEQFF
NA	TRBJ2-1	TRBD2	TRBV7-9	TGTGCCAGCTTCAGCGGGAGGGGTGGTGAGCAGTTCTTC	CASFSGRGGEQFF
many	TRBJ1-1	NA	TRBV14	TGTGCCAGCAGCCAAGAGTATGGACAGCCTGAAGCTTTCTTT	CASSQEYGQPEAFF
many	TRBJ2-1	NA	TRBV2	TGTGCCAGCTGGGGTCGCTCCTACAATGAGCAGTTCTTC	CASWGRSYNEQFF
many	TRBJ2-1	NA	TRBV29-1	TGCAGCGTTGAGAACGGGATGGGAACCAATGAGCAGTTCTTC	CSVENGMGTNEQFF
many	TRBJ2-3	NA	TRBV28	TGTGCCAGCAGTTTTGGGGGAGGCGACAGCACAGATACGCAGTATTTT	CASSFGGGDSTDTQYF
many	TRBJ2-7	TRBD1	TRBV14	TGTGCCAGCAGCCGAAAGCCCTCAGGGGGATTAGTTCCGGGAGAGCAGTACTTC	CASSRKPSGGLVPGEQYF
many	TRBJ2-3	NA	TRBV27	TGTGCCAGCAGTGACCCGCCAGGATCCACTAGCACAGATACGCAGTATTTT	CASSDPPGSTSTDTQYF
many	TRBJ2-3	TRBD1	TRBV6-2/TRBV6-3	TGTGCCAGCGAGGGACAGAGCACAGATACGCAGTATTTT	CASEGQSTDTQYF
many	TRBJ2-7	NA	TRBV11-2	TGTGCCAGCAGCTATTCCGGGGGTAGCTCCTACGAGCAGTACTTC	CASSYSGGSSYEQYF
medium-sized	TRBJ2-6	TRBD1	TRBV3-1	TGTGCCAGCAGCATCCAAGGACAGGTAGAGCTCGGGGCCAACGTCCTGACTTTC	CASSIQGQVELGANVLTF
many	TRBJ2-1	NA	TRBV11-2	TGTGCCAGCAGCTTATTGGCAGTAGGCGAGCAGTTCTTC	CASSLLAVGEQFF
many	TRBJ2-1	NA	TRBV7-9	TGTGCCAGCAACCTAATCCGTAATGAGCAGTTCTTC	CASNLIRNEQFF
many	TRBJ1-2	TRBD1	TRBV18	TGTGCCAGCTCACCGGGGACAGGGAATGGCTACACCTTC	CASSPGTGNGYTF
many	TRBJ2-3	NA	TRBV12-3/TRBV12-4	TGTGCCAGCACCACAGGATATACGCAGTATTTT	CASTTGYTQYF
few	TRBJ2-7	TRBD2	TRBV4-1	TGCGCCAGCAGCCAAGGGGAGGGAGCCGAGCAGTACTTC	CASSQGEGAEQYF
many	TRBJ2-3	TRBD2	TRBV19	TGTGCCAGCCTGTCGACTAGCGGGAGTATAGATACGCAGTATTTT	CASLSTSGSIDTQYF